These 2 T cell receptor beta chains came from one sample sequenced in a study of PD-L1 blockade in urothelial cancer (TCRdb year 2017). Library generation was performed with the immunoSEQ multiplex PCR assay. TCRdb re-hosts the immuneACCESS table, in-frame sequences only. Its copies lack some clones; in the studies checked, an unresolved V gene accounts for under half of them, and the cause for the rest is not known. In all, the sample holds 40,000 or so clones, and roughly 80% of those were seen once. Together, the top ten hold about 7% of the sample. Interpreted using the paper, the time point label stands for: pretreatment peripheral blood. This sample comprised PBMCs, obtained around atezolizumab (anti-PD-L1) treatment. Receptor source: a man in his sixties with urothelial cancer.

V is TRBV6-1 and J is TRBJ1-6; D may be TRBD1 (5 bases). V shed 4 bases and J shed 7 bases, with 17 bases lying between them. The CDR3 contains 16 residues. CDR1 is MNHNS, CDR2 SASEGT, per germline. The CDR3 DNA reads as TGTGCCAGCAGTGGGCAAGGAGGGGTGGGCAATTCACCCCTCCACTTT. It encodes CASSGQGGVGNSPLHF.

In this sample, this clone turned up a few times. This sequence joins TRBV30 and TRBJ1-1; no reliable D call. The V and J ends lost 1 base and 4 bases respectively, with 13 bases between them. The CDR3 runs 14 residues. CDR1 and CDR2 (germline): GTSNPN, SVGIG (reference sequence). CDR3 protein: CAWSALRGSTEAFF. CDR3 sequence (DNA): TGTGCCTGGAGTGCACTTCGGGGTAGCACTGAAGCTTTCTTT.